This is a list of T cell receptor beta chains from one sample in a study of blood T cell repertoires in COVID-19. TCRdb's copy holds only in-frame clones and misses some; the assay was immunoSEQ multiplex PCR. The sample records roughly 200,000 clones, less than 90% being singletons. The sample consisted of PBMCs or T cells enriched from blood (not recorded which). These receptors all come from a woman aged 30 to 39 who had recovered from COVID-19. CDR3s leave out the opening cysteine and the closing phenylalanine or tryptophan.

TRBJ1-2	TRBV13	12	ASSPTATSYGYT
TRBJ2-5	TRBV2	13	ASSGTSGGKETQY
TRBJ1-1	TRBV5-4	11	ASRGTGVKQAF
TRBJ2-7	TRBV19	12	ASQRGGPTYEQY
TRBJ1-1	TRBV27	14	ASSLYREGLNTEAF
TRBJ2-7	TRBV13	13	ASSARGQGFYEQY
TRBJ2-2	TRBV7-3	15	ASSQGLAGGPAGELF
TRBJ2-5	TRBV5-1	14	ASSLAGTGYQETQY
TRBJ2-5	TRBV10-3	12	AISESYSQETQY
TRBJ2-5	TRBV5-1	15	ASSSYPAGEPQETQY
TRBJ2-3	TRBV5-6	14	ASSSTEKTSTDTQY
TRBJ1-6	TRBV7-9	13	ASSLTSGYNSPLH
TRBJ2-2	TRBV3-1/TRBV3-2	12	ASSPDLNTGELF
TRBJ1-6	TRBV11-1	10	ASSFRAGPLH
TRBJ1-2	TRBV19	12	ASSIDPQGYGYT
TRBJ1-2	TRBV5-1	13	ASSLVGVNSYGYT
TRBJ2-2	TRBV5-1	13	ASNTAGGTPGELF
TRBJ1-1	TRBV5-4	12	ASSSQGVNTEAF
TRBJ1-3	TRBV14	14	ASSQARSLLRNTIY
TRBJ1-1	TRBV12-5	13	ASGKGGFMNTEAF
TRBJ1-1	TRBV2	10	ASSDQGRGAF
TRBJ1-2	TRBV19	11	ASSRGRDLGYT
TRBJ1-5	TRBV3-1/TRBV3-2	13	ASSQDRLSNQPQH
TRBJ1-1	TRBV19	12	ASSIERRNTEAF
TRBJ2-2	TRBV6-2/TRBV6-3	14	ASSYSGPSNTGELF
TRBJ1-6	TRBV6-5	12	ASSFTGVDSPLH
TRBJ2-2	TRBV11-3	12	ASSLAGNTGELF
TRBJ2-5	TRBV7-2	12	ASSLHRGQETQY
TRBJ1-5	TRBV3-1/TRBV3-2	12	ASSQRAGSQPQH
TRBJ1-1	TRBV6-5	13	ASSYSIRVHTEAF
TRBJ1-5	TRBV4-2	13	ASSQNRGSGQPQH
TRBJ1-4	TRBV6-5	13	ASSYRGNRNEKLF
TRBJ2-3	TRBV19	13	ASSISLQSTDTQY
TRBJ1-1	TRBV3-1/TRBV3-2	11	ASSQDLDTEAF
TRBJ1-6	TRBV6-5	11	ASRGWTSSPLH
TRBJ1-1	TRBV7-6	13	ASSRDRAKNTEAF
TRBJ2-7	TRBV7-2	12	ASSPDRGGYEQY
TRBJ2-1	TRBV28	16	ASSTGLAGGLFYNEQF
TRBJ2-2	TRBV7-2	12	ASKREANTGELF
TRBJ2-7	TRBV4-3	12	ASSQGAGDYEQY
TRBJ1-6	TRBV3-1/TRBV3-2	16	ASSQVPETFPYNSPLH
TRBJ1-2	TRBV6-5	13	ASSLGLTANYGYT
TRBJ1-2	TRBV4-2	15	ASSPKVVLLSNYGYT
TRBJ2-7	TRBV18	13	ASSPPLAGGREQY
TRBJ2-1	TRBV19	15	ATKRSGGPTFYNEQF
TRBJ2-5	TRBV19	13	ASSPSGGAQGTQY
TRBJ1-1	TRBV13	16	ASSLAGTGKGPNTEAF
TRBJ1-1	TRBV3-1/TRBV3-2	14	ASSQYAGRDNTEAF
TRBJ1-6	TRBV5-4	11	ASSLDSNSPLH